A single count supports the clone carrying this TCR beta chain. The data originate from a study of blood T cell repertoires in COVID-19. Background on the study: Both acute and convalescent COVID-19 samples were obtained from the United States, Italy and Spain. The analysed material was cDNA or gDNA that came from T cells, B-cell-depleted T cells, or PBMCs.

CDR1 is LNHDA and CDR2 is SQIVND in the germline V gene (reference sequence). V was cut by 4 bases and J by 6 bases, with 15 bases left in between. There are 15 residues in the CDR3. Methods used by the authors: Amplification from reference gene primers served as the basis for estimated nucleated cell counts. Generated by immunoSEQ multiplex PCR, the TCRdb table keeps only in-frame clones and is missing some. V, J and clone size derive from that table, while D and trimming were established from the DNA sequence. The sample lists about 68,000 clones, approximately 86% seen once, with approximately 1.4% in the top ten.

The sample taken for sequencing was peripheral blood. This receptor was obtained from a woman aged 55-75 years with acute or convalescent COVID-19. The chain combines TRBV19 with TRBJ1-4; D not resolved. The CDR3 loop is CASSNTPRADEKLFF. The CDR3 coding sequence is TGTGCCAGTAGTAACACACCTCGAGCGGATGAAAAACTGTTTTTT.